This TCR beta chain comes out of a study of CD8 T cells in Susac syndrome. General study points: An acknowledgment was made by the study that its TCR sequencing and HLA analysis involved relatively few individuals.

The RNA input was roughly 0.45 to 1 ug, and it was reverse transcribed with random hexamers. Across 54 Vbeta and 13 Jbeta, TCR beta CDR3 was amplified with immunoSEQ multiplex PCR. TCRdb re-called the immunoSEQ multiplex PCR reads through MiXCR, storing one row per CDR3 protein. The table records more than 65,000 distinct CDR3 sequences, approximately 93% of them present only once. About this clonotype itself: Its specificity is not known.

Germline V gene data show CDR1 as MDHEN and CDR2 as SYDVKM. Trimming took 3 bases from V and 6 from J, leaving 14 bases between them. This CDR3 comprises 15 residues. In the multiple sclerosis control group, patients were treatment-naive and had stable or active relapsing-remitting disease. Negative isolation was used for CD8+ and CD4+ T cells and FACS enrichment for TEMRA cells. The clonotype originates from a human donor with multiple sclerosis. The specimen was CD8+ T cells from PBMCs. V and J are TRBV28 and TRBJ1-4, with a weak D call TRBD1 (5 bases). CDR3 protein: CASSFKGTVDEKLFF. The DNA for the CDR3 is TGTGCCAGCAGTTTTAAGGGGACGGTGGATGAAAAACTGTTTTTT.